Listed below are T cell receptor beta chains from one sample, sequenced in a study of early T cells in non-severe SARS-CoV-2 infection. A single record per CDR3 protein comes from TCRdb applying MiXCR to the 5' RACE reads. This sample has about 26,000 distinct CDR3 sequences, with more than 3.5% found just once. Sequences were obtained from whole blood. All receptors derive from an adult who was a healthcare worker with PCR-confirmed SARS-CoV-2 infection or an uninfected control (not recorded which). Each CDR3 is given with its conserved first and last residue. A D gene is named only where the DNA matches it firmly. Clone size is not always given. Where it is, it says once, few, many or a class for expanded clones.

j_gene,abundance,v_gene,len,d_gene,CDR3nt,CDR3aa
TRBJ2-3,many,TRBV23-1,14,NA,TGCGCCAGCAGTGACTCCCGGACTTCTGATACGCAGTATTTT,CASSDSRTSDTQYF
TRBJ2-2,few,TRBV5-1,14,NA,TGCGCCAGCAGCTTGAACGAAAGGACCGGGGAGCTGTTTTTT,CASSLNERTGELFF
TRBJ2-7,many,TRBV2,14,NA,TGTGCCATCAAAAAGGTGCGGGGCGGCTACGAGCAGTACTTC,CAIKKVRGGYEQYF
TRBJ2-5,many,TRBV5-4,15,NA,TGTGCCAGCAGCGCCGCCGGGACCAGCAAAGAGACCCAGTACTTC,CASSAAGTSKETQYF
TRBJ2-5,few,TRBV18,14,TRBD1,TGTGCCAGCTCACCACCGACAGGGAATCGAGACCAGTACTTC,CASSPPTGNRDQYF
TRBJ1-4,few,TRBV7-2,15,NA,TGTGCCAGCAGCCTCCCGCCGGCCCTGGGGGGAAAACTGTTTTTT,CASSLPPALGGKLFF
TRBJ1-5,many,TRBV30,15,NA,TGTGCCTGGAGCTACGGGACCGTGACTAATCAGCCCCAGCATTTT,CAWSYGTVTNQPQHF
TRBJ2-7,NA,TRBV7-9,14,NA,TGTGCCAGCAGCTTAGGTGGGGTCTCCTACGAGCAGTACTTC,CASSLGGVSYEQYF
TRBJ1-1,many,TRBV29-1,11,NA,TGCAGCGGATGGGGGGAAACTGAAGCTTTCTTT,CSGWGETEAFF
TRBJ1-6,many,TRBV6-5,14,NA,TGTGCCAGCAGTTCCCAGGGCTTTGATTCACCCCTCCATTTT,CASSSQGFDSPLHF
TRBJ1-1,many,TRBV11-2,14,NA,TGTGCCAGCAGCTCCACGCGGGACAACACTGAAGCTTTCTTT,CASSSTRDNTEAFF
TRBJ2-4,many,TRBV7-8,17,NA,TGTGCCAGCAGCTTATCTCCCCCCCCCCTAGCCAAAAACATTCAGTACTTC,CASSLSPPPLAKNIQYF